This T cell receptor beta chain is drawn from a study of blood T cell repertoires in COVID-19. Background on the study: Some COVID-19 samples were acute and others convalescent; all came from the United States, Italy and Spain. PBMCs, B-cell-depleted T cells, or T cells provided the cDNA or gDNA that made up the material.

This clone was recorded a few times. In the authors' methods: Reference gene primer amplification gave estimated nucleated cell counts. Sequencing was performed with immunoSEQ multiplex PCR; in TCRdb, only in-frame clones are kept and a portion is missing. The V and J calls and clone size were taken over from that table, and D and trimming were inferred from the DNA. The profile covers about 83,000 clones, with about nine tenths appearing a single time and roughly 15% taken by the ten largest. CDR3 length: 15 amino acids. V lost 8 bases to trimming and J lost 10 bases, with 21 bases between them. CDR1 is MGHDK and CDR2 is SYGVNS in the germline V gene.

V gene TRBV25-1 combines with J gene TRBJ1-6, with D possibly being TRBD1 (5 bases). This clonotype was sampled from a woman older than 75 with active or convalescent COVID-19. The specimen was peripheral blood. CDR3 region: CASPRTSGNGSPLHF. Written as DNA, the CDR3 is TGTGCCAGCCCTAGAACTTCAGGGAACGGATCACCCCTCCACTTT.